Below, 2 T cell receptor beta chains from the same sample are listed, as sequenced in a study of metastatic and nonmetastatic thyroid tumors. Among the patients, none had received any treatment before thyroid surgery. TCRdb re-called the PCR reads via MiXCR. The table includes tens of thousands of clones, 12% detected once. The sequenced sample consisted of tumor tissue. All receptors derive from a female donor with papillary thyroid cancer or a benign thyroid nodule (not recorded which). Some clones in this sample may be carry-over from other donors' samples.

This clone was found many times. The chain links TRBV6-1 to TRBJ2-3; 7 bases are shared with TRBD1. The CDR3 loop spans 15 amino acids. CDR1 and CDR2 from the germline V gene are MNHNS and SASEGT. The trim removed 7 bases at V and 0 bases at J, leaving 7 bases unmatched. CDR3 DNA: TGTGCCAGCACCTTTCTGGGACAGAGCACAGATACGCAGTATTTT. It specifies CASTFLGQSTDTQYF.

In its sample, this clone was seen many times. This chain links TRBV18 with TRBJ2-6; D perhaps matches TRBD1 (6 bases). Trimming took off 4 bases at V and 0 bases at J, with 19 bases between the two ends. Germline V gene lookup returns CDR1 KGHSH and CDR2 LQKENI. This CDR3 is built from 19 residues. CDR3 protein: CASSQTGPFTFSGANVLTF. The DNA of the CDR3 is TGTGCCAGCTCACAGACAGGCCCCTTTACATTCTCTGGGGCCAACGTCCTGACTTTC.